This TCR beta chain derives from a study of OX40 agonist ivuxolimab in advanced cancers. Study-wide context: Therapy given before enrollment (anti-PD-1, anti-PD-L1 or anti-CTLA-4) was allowed, and roughly 42% had some.

Here immunoSEQ multiplex PCR was the method, and the copy in TCRdb shows in-frame clones only, minus some. The table shows approximately 41,000 clones, with around nine tenths occurring only once. Systemic immunosuppression or a history of autoimmune disease excluded patients. Blood sampling was done at baseline, cycle 4 day 1, and cycle 7 day 1. This material consisted of CD4+ or CD8+ T cells sorted from blood, taken in a trial of the OX40 agonist ivuxolimab. The TCR comes from an adult with an advanced solid tumor such as melanoma, head and neck, liver or kidney cancer.

The CDR3: CASSLDGRGYGYTF. DNA of the CDR3: TGCGCCAGCAGCTTGGATGGCAGGGGGTACGGCTACACCTTC. This chain uses TRBV5-1 with TRBJ1-2; 7 nucleotides line up with TRBD1. Trimming removed 0 bases from V and 8 bases from J; junction bases left unmatched: 7. Germline values: CDR1 SGHRS, CDR2 YFSETQ. The CDR3 length is 14 residues.